A selection of T cell receptor beta chains follows, all from one sample in a study of CD8 T cells in Susac syndrome. One entry per CDR3 protein results from TCRdb running MiXCR on the immunoSEQ multiplex PCR reads. The sample consists of roughly 200,000 distinct CDR3 sequences, approximately 95% of them appearing once. Sequencing was performed on CD4+ T cells from PBMCs. These receptors were collected from a human donor with multiple sclerosis. The CDR3 runs from the conserved cysteine through the conserved F or W. D genes are given only for firm matches. Size values are once, few and many counts, or a class for expanded clones, and some rows have none.

TRBJ2-1,TRBD2,NA,TRBV5-4,CASSPPGLVHEQFF,TGTGCCAGCAGCCCGCCGGGACTAGTGCATGAGCAGTTCTTC
TRBJ2-5,TRBD2,NA,TRBV9,CASSVGGGLETQYF,TGTGCCAGCAGCGTAGGCGGGGGGTTGGAGACCCAGTACTTC
TRBJ2-3,NA,NA,TRBV6-1,CASSQQSYSTDTQYF,TGTGCCAGCAGTCAACAGAGCTATAGCACAGATACGCAGTATTTT
TRBJ1-2,TRBD1,NA,TRBV23-1,CASSATGGEPYGYTF,TGCGCCAGCAGTGCAACAGGGGGCGAACCCTATGGCTACACCTTC
TRBJ1-1,NA,NA,TRBV4-2,CASSRAPGQGRTEAFF,TGTGCCAGCAGCCGAGCCCCCGGGCAGGGGAGGACTGAAGCTTTCTTT
TRBJ1-1,NA,NA,TRBV6-2/TRBV6-3,CASSYSKGTTEAFF,TGTGCCAGCAGTTACTCGAAAGGGACCACTGAAGCTTTCTTT
TRBJ2-5,NA,NA,TRBV3-1,CASSQGSLAEQETQYF,TGTGCCAGCAGCCAAGGATCACTAGCCGAACAAGAGACCCAGTACTTC
TRBJ1-1,NA,NA,TRBV2,CVRAGELNTEAFF,TGTGTCAGGGCAGGGGAGCTGAACACTGAAGCTTTCTTT
TRBJ2-3,NA,NA,TRBV20-1,CSAYATGADTQYF,TGCAGTGCCTACGCAACGGGGGCAGATACGCAGTATTTT
TRBJ1-1,NA,few,TRBV12-3/TRBV12-4,CASSLSGGGTEAFF,TGTGCCAGCAGTTTATCTGGGGGCGGCACTGAAGCTTTCTTT
TRBJ2-5,NA,NA,TRBV3-1,CASSQAGEGVEETQYF,TGTGCCAGCAGCCAAGCAGGCGAAGGGGTCGAAGAGACCCAGTACTTC
TRBJ1-1,NA,NA,TRBV25-1,CASSQHGEWTEAFF,TGTGCCAGCAGTCAACACGGTGAGTGGACTGAAGCTTTCTTT
TRBJ2-3,NA,NA,TRBV20-1,CSAGAPGTQYF,TGCAGTGCTGGTGCCCCTGGTACGCAGTATTTT
TRBJ1-1,NA,NA,TRBV29-1,CSVRIQGRNTEAFF,TGCAGCGTTCGCATTCAGGGGAGGAACACTGAAGCTTTCTTT
TRBJ2-5,TRBD2,NA,TRBV20-1,CSAGKRGGQETQYF,TGCAGTGCTGGGAAGCGGGGGGGCCAAGAGACCCAGTACTTC
TRBJ1-1,NA,NA,TRBV15,CATSRESTANTEAFF,TGTGCCACCAGCAGAGAATCGACAGCGAACACTGAAGCTTTCTTT
TRBJ2-3,NA,NA,TRBV7-2,CASSLQSTDTQYF,TGTGCCAGCAGCTTACAGAGCACAGATACGCAGTATTTT
TRBJ1-2,NA,NA,TRBV29-1,CSVTGGYGYTF,TGCAGCGTTACGGGGGGCTATGGCTACACCTTC
TRBJ2-7,NA,NA,TRBV3-1,CASSPGSHEQYF,TGTGCCAGCAGCCCCGGGAGCCACGAGCAGTACTTC
TRBJ1-5,NA,NA,TRBV15,CATSKAHQPQHF,TGTGCCACCAGCAAGGCCCATCAGCCCCAGCATTTT
TRBJ1-6,NA,NA,TRBV20-1,CSARVQGGFSPLHF,TGCAGTGCTAGAGTTCAGGGAGGGTTTTCACCCCTCCACTTT
TRBJ1-1,NA,once,TRBV29-1,CSVKIMGNTEAFF,TGCAGCGTCAAAATTATGGGGAACACTGAAGCTTTCTTT
TRBJ2-5,NA,NA,TRBV30,CAWSPSVKTQYF,TGTGCCTGGAGTCCTAGCGTAAAGACCCAGTACTTC
TRBJ2-2,TRBD1,NA,TRBV12-3/TRBV12-4,CASSSSDRVQTGELFF,TGTGCCAGCAGTTCGTCGGACAGGGTGCAAACCGGGGAGCTGTTTTTT
TRBJ1-2,NA,NA,TRBV5-1,CASSWTQGFDGYTF,TGCGCCAGCAGCTGGACACAGGGTTTTGATGGCTACACCTTC
TRBJ1-5,NA,NA,TRBV3-1,CASSQSLDQPQHF,TGTGCCAGCAGCCAGTCTTTGGATCAGCCCCAGCATTTT
TRBJ2-6,NA,few,TRBV12-3/TRBV12-4,CASSRGSGANVLTF,TGTGCCAGCAGTAGGGGCTCTGGGGCCAACGTCCTGACTTTC
TRBJ2-6,NA,NA,TRBV14,CASSQSLSGANVLTF,TGTGCCAGCAGCCAAAGTCTCTCGGGGGCCAACGTCCTGACTTTC
TRBJ2-5,NA,NA,TRBV30,CATNWGGETQYF,TGTGCCACAAACTGGGGAGGTGAGACCCAGTACTTC
TRBJ1-2,NA,few,TRBV7-9,CASSPGATHYTF,TGTGCCAGCAGCCCTGGGGCGACACACTACACCTTC
TRBJ2-5,NA,NA,TRBV20-1,CSARGSGYQETQYF,TGCAGTGCTAGGGGGAGCGGATACCAAGAGACCCAGTACTTC
TRBJ2-7,NA,NA,TRBV7-9,CASSSTYYEQYF,TGTGCCAGCAGCTCGACGTACTACGAGCAGTACTTC
TRBJ1-2,NA,NA,TRBV29-1,CSAGEGTNYGYTF,TGCAGCGCTGGGGAAGGGACTAACTATGGCTACACCTTC
TRBJ2-1,NA,once,TRBV5-1,CASSLVGASSYNEQFF,TGCGCCAGCAGCTTGGTTGGGGCGAGCTCCTACAATGAGCAGTTCTTC
TRBJ1-5,TRBD1,few,TRBV12-3/TRBV12-4,CASSVAGGYQPQHF,TGTGCCAGCAGTGTCGCAGGGGGCTATCAGCCCCAGCATTTT
TRBJ2-2,NA,NA,TRBV2,CASTGPGRNTGELFF,TGTGCCAGCACCGGCCCCGGCAGAAACACCGGGGAGCTGTTTTTT
TRBJ2-7,NA,once,TRBV19,CASSTGYPAWQYF,TGTGCCAGTAGTACCGGATATCCAGCTTGGCAGTACTTC
TRBJ2-5,NA,NA,TRBV9,CASSVGGGPDQETQYF,TGTGCCAGCAGCGTAGGTGGGGGGCCAGACCAAGAGACCCAGTACTTC
TRBJ2-3,NA,NA,TRBV20-1,CSAFGTVTDTQYF,TGCAGTGCGTTCGGGACGGTAACAGATACGCAGTATTTT